The sample holds a few counts of the clone carrying this T cell receptor (beta chain). V gave up 2 bases and J gave up 5 bases, with 4 bases separating them. The CDR3 length is 12 residues. Germline CDR1 KGHSH, CDR2 LQKENI. The data were taken from a study of blood T cell repertoires in COVID-19. Study overall: The United States, Italy and Spain supplied acute and convalescent COVID-19 samples.

This table comes from immunoSEQ multiplex PCR, and its TCRdb copy is limited to in-frame clones, with some not included. The sample carries 260,000 or so clones, roughly four fifths recorded once. The receptor comes from a woman aged 70-85 years with acute or convalescent COVID-19. Sequencing input: peripheral blood. This sequence joins TRBV18 and TRBJ1-5; D is uncertain. DNA of the CDR3: TGTGCCAGCTCACCAGGAGATCAGCCCCAGCATTTT. Protein product: CASSPGDQPQHF.